Listed below are T cell receptor beta chains from one sample, sequenced in a study of blood T cell repertoires in COVID-19. Clones were sequenced by immunoSEQ multiplex PCR, and TCRdb holds only the in-frame ones, with some missing. The repertoire holds around 250,000 clones, approximately 86% seen once, with about 8.6% in the top ten. The sequenced sample consisted of peripheral blood. The receptors derive from a man aged 35 to 55 with active or convalescent COVID-19. Each CDR3 is given with its conserved first and last residue. D genes are given only for firm matches. Expanded clones get a size class; other rows say once, few or many, or leave the size out.

>TRBD2|NA|TRBV5-5|TRBJ2-7
TGTGCCAGCAGCCCCGGAGTCGCGGGGGCCTACGAGCAGTACTTC
CASSPGVAGAYEQYF
>NA|NA|TRBV30|TRBJ2-7
TGTGCCTGGTCGCGCCCCCCTGCCAACGAGCAGTACTTC
CAWSRPPANEQYF
>TRBD1|NA|TRBV7-9|TRBJ2-1
TGTGCCAGCAGCTTAGGGACAGGGACTTTTAATGAGCAGTTCTTC
CASSLGTGTFNEQFF
>NA|few|TRBV2|TRBJ1-5
TGTGCCAGCGGGGGGTCGGCAGTCGGCCAGCCCCAGCATTTT
CASGGSAVGQPQHF
>NA|NA|TRBV19|TRBJ2-6
TGTGCCAGTACCCTCCCGGGGCGGGGTGGGGCCAACGTCCTGACTTTC
CASTLPGRGGANVLTF
>NA|NA|TRBV27|TRBJ1-1
TGTGCCAGCAGACAGGGAAACACTGAAGCTTTCTTT
CASRQGNTEAFF
>NA|NA|TRBV21-1|TRBJ2-1
TGTGCCAGCAGCAAAGCGCCAGACTCCTACAATGAGCAGTTCTTC
CASSKAPDSYNEQFF
>NA|NA|TRBV7-9|TRBJ2-1
TGTGCCAGCAGCTTAGCGCGAAATGAGCAGTTCTTC
CASSLARNEQFF
>NA|NA|TRBV28|TRBJ1-5
TGTGCCAGCAGATGGCGGACAAACAATCAGCCCCAGCATTTT
CASRWRTNNQPQHF
>TRBD1|NA|TRBV5-4|TRBJ2-1
TGTGCCAGCAGTCATTGGGGGACAGGGCGGAATGAGCAGTTCTTC
CASSHWGTGRNEQFF
>NA|NA|TRBV27|TRBJ1-1
TGTGCCAGCAGTTTGACCGGGACACCAATTGAAGCTTTCTTT
CASSLTGTPIEAFF
>NA|NA|TRBV4-2|TRBJ2-5
TGTGCCAGCAGCCAAGAACGGCGGGGGACCCAGTACTTC
CASSQERRGTQYF
>NA|NA|TRBV5-1|TRBJ2-1
TGCGCCAGCAGCCCTGGGAGCTCCTACAATGAGCAGTTCTTC
CASSPGSSYNEQFF
>TRBD1|NA|TRBV5-6|TRBJ2-7
TGTGCCAGCAGCTTGGTGGACAGGGACTACGAGCAGTACTTC
CASSLVDRDYEQYF
>TRBD1|NA|TRBV29-1|TRBJ1-2
TGCAGCGTTAGGGACAGGGCGCGTTATGGCTACACCTTC
CSVRDRARYGYTF
>TRBD1|NA|TRBV15|TRBJ1-1
TGTGCCACCAGCAGTTCGACAGGGGAGATAATGAACACTGAAGCTTTCTTT
CATSSSTGEIMNTEAFF
>NA|NA|TRBV2|TRBJ1-1
TGTGCCAGCAAAAGGACAGAAAGATCTGAAGCTTTCTTT
CASKRTERSEAFF
>NA|NA|TRBV5-1|TRBJ1-1
TGCGCCAGCCTAAGTGGAGGAGGGATCGGGAACACTGAAGCTTTCTTT
CASLSGGGIGNTEAFF
>TRBD1|NA|TRBV11-2|TRBJ2-5
TGTGCCAGCAGCCCAGAGACAGGGGGAGCTTCTGAGACCCAGTACTTC
CASSPETGGASETQYF
>NA|few|TRBV30|TRBJ1-2
TGTGCCTGGAGTGTCTATCAGGACTATAACTATGGCTACACCTTC
CAWSVYQDYNYGYTF
>NA|NA|TRBV18|TRBJ1-5
TGTGCCAGCTCACCGAGGGAAGAGAAGCCCCAGCATTTT
CASSPREEKPQHF
>NA|NA|TRBV6-5|TRBJ1-4
TGTGCCAGCAGTTACCAACATTTTAATGAAAAACTGTTTTTT
CASSYQHFNEKLFF
>NA|NA|TRBV28|TRBJ2-7
TGTGCCAGCAGTTTAGGACAGATCTACGAGCAGTACTTC
CASSLGQIYEQYF
>TRBD1|NA|TRBV7-8|TRBJ1-2
TGTGCCAGCAGCTTAGTTCTCCCCGACAGGGCCAACTATGGCTACACCTTC
CASSLVLPDRANYGYTF
>NA|NA|TRBV15|TRBJ2-7
TGTGCCACCAGCGGGGACAACTCCTACGAGCAGTACTTC
CATSGDNSYEQYF
>TRBD2|NA|TRBV5-5|TRBJ2-5
TGTGCCAGCAGCTTAGCGGGGGGGCACGGTTCGGAGACCCAGTACTTC
CASSLAGGHGSETQYF
>NA|NA|TRBV10-1|TRBJ2-7
TGCGCCAGCAGTGAGTCGAACAGGGCCTTAGAGCAGTACTTC
CASSESNRALEQYF
>NA|once|TRBV28|TRBJ1-2
TGTGCCAGCAGTTTACTAGGCAACTATGGCTACACCTTC
CASSLLGNYGYTF
>NA|NA|TRBV5-1|TRBJ1-4
TGCGCCAGCAGGAAAGCAGGGCCAACTAATGAAAAACTGTTTTTT
CASRKAGPTNEKLFF
>TRBD1|NA|TRBV9|TRBJ1-2
TGTGCCAGCAGACCGGGACAGGGCCTTTTCGAGGGCTACACCTTC
CASRPGQGLFEGYTF
>NA|NA|TRBV24-1|TRBJ2-3
TGTGCCACCAGTGATTCTACGACACGAGATACGCAGTATTTT
CATSDSTTRDTQYF
>TRBD1|NA|TRBV6-6|TRBJ2-7
TGTGCCAGCAGTTTGGACAGGGTGGGCTACGAGCAGTACTTC
CASSLDRVGYEQYF
>NA|NA|TRBV28|TRBJ2-3
TGTGCCAGCAGTTTGCCACTAGCTCCTACGCAGTATTTT
CASSLPLAPTQYF
>TRBD1|NA|TRBV5-1|TRBJ2-7
TGCGCCAGCAGCTGGACAGGGGGCGCCTACGAGCAGTACTTC
CASSWTGGAYEQYF
>TRBD1|few|TRBV6-5|TRBJ1-2
TGTGCCAGCAGTCCACAGGGGGGTGGCTACACCTTC
CASSPQGGGYTF
>NA|NA|TRBV12-1|TRBJ2-7
TGTGCCAGCAGCTTTTCCCAGCGATTCGGGGGGAGGGCCGAATACGAGCAGTACTTC
CASSFSQRFGGRAEYEQYF